This TCR beta chain stems from a study of T cell responses to AZD1222 COVID-19 vaccine (dated by TCRdb to about 2021). For the wider study: A total of more than 230 trial participants underwent TCR sequencing, of whom 207 received two doses of AZD1222 and about 25 received two doses of the MenACWY control vaccine. Trial participants were enrolled by age into subgroups of 18-55, 56-69 and 70-plus years, and about 150, 27 and 61 TCR-sequenced participants, respectively, were included in these subgroups.

What the research found in general, with its limitations: Most participants were white British and females outnumbered males, and the authors suggested that clonal diversity may have been underestimated. Because no day 14 peak-response samples were available, repertoires were characterized only after the peak T cell response. Spike-specific TCR breadth and depth rose significantly after two AZD1222 doses compared with day 0 and with MenACWY recipients. The whole spike protein was spanned by vaccine-associated CD4 TCRs, and dominant responses were seen in regions 160-218 and 743-854. Nearly half of unique spike-specific TCRs reportedly recognized epitopes outside regions mutated in the B.1.351 and B.1.1.7 variants. Only five to seven AZD1222 recipients were SARS-CoV-2 seropositive at baseline, limiting conclusions about previously exposed vaccinees. In the small 56-69-year group, the increase in depth fell short of significance, most likely because of low power.

The CDR3, cysteine through phenylalanine, is 14 amino acids long. The entry retains the CDR3 DNA only, 42 bases that are in frame from base 1. Trimming removed 4 bases from V and 6 bases from J; the gene matches leave 4 bases unexplained. According to the germline V gene, CDR1 reads SGHRS and CDR2 reads YFSETQ. Details on this clone: No antigen is known for it. No much larger clone exists at a distance of one base, and base qualities are not known.

The sample's time point label is to be understood as: about 28 days (+/-7) after the second vaccine dose. AZD1222 recipients given second doses at about 4 weeks or at about 12 weeks were pooled, since spike-specific TCR depth and breadth were not found to differ between the two schedules. Vaccinee samples were obtained from the UK trials COV001 and COV002, which included a single-blind randomized controlled phase 2/3 trial of AZD1222 (ChAdOx1 nCoV-19) in healthy adults. For TCRbeta chain sequencing, PBMC samples from trial participants were taken at day 0 and at day 28 after the second dose. The CDR3 regions of human TCRbeta chains were analyzed by immunosequencing. As for the authors' bioinformatics: TCRs in the repertoires were matched against a reference library of SARS-CoV-2-specific TCRs that had been generated with the MIRA antigen-specificity platform. Breadth meant the fraction of unique TCRs that were SARS-CoV-2-associated, whereas depth meant the fraction of total T cells that were SARS-CoV-2-associated. Each spike-specific TCR was assigned to its reactive spike region and to a CD4 or CD8 class using the MIRA data. Log10-transformed breadth and depth values were compared by one-way ANOVA with Sidak's multiple comparisons tests. TCRdb holds this immuneACCESS table with in-frame rearrangements only. Some clones are missing; in checked studies, unresolved V genes explain under half, and the rest has no known cause. Clone size and V and J calls were adopted from that table, with D and trimming inferred from the DNA. This sample is represented by approximately 170,000 clones; 90% to 95% of them were singletons. Just over 5% of the sample goes to the ten largest clones.

This receptor was obtained from an adult who received the AZD1222 COVID-19 vaccine. The material was peripheral blood, obtained 28 days after the second AZD1222 dose. This chain joins TRBV5-1 to TRBJ1-2; TRBD1 fits 12 bases in the junction. The CDR3 amino acid sequence is: CASSGTGGQNGYTF. The DNA reads as follows: TGCGCCAGCAGCGGGACAGGGGGCCAGAATGGCTACACCTTC.